This passage covers 18 T cell receptor beta chains from one sample sequenced in a study of cytomegalovirus exposure and HLA in healthy donors. The primer mix had 60 Vbeta and 13 Jbeta primers. Method: immunoSEQ multiplex PCR; TCRdb's copy keeps in-frame clones and lacks some. The table has fewer than 250,000 clones, roughly 79% seen once. Sequencing used PBMCs. These receptors were taken from a woman aged 18-29 years in good health and CMV-seronegative.

V and J are TRBV28 and TRBJ1-1; D is ambiguous. Germline V lookup: CDR1 MDHEN, CDR2 SYDVKM. The CDR3 runs to 15 residues. Trimming removed 7 bases at V and 0 bases at J, with 15 bases between. CDR3 DNA: TGTGCCAGCATTATAGGTCGGAGCCTGAACACTGAAGCTTTCTTT. Translating it yields CASIIGRSLNTEAFF.

The V and J genes are TRBV2 and TRBJ2-1; TRBD1 might be the D (8 bases). CDR1 SNHLY and CDR2 FYNNEI come from the germline V gene. The CDR3 has 15 amino acids. Trimming shortened V by 2 bases and J by 6 bases, and 14 bases separated the two germline ends. DNA of the CDR3: TGTGCCAGCAGTGAAACAGGGGGGGTATTCAATGAGCAGTTCTTC. Translated: CASSETGGVFNEQFF. Using reference TRBV2 and TRBJ2-1 for the parts outside the CDR3, the full variable domain is EPEVTQTPSHQVTQMGQEVILRCVPISNHLYFYWYRQILGQKVEFLVSFYNNEISEKSEIFDDQFSVERPDGSNFTLKIRSTKLEDSAMYFCASSETGGVFNEQFFGPGTRLTVL.

This rearrangement joins TRBV5-4 to TRBJ2-7, with 9 bases fitting TRBD1. Trimming cost V 0 bases and J 4 bases; bases outside gene matches: 5. The CDR3 is made up of 15 amino acids. Germline CDR1 is SGHNT and CDR2 is YYREEE (reference sequence). The CDR3 region is CASSLGEQGAYEQYF. CDR3 DNA: TGTGCCAGCAGCTTGGGTGAACAGGGGGCTTACGAGCAGTACTTC.

The J gene is TRBJ1-1, the V gene TRBV6-6; possibly TRBD1 for D (6 bases). Trimming cost V 6 bases and J 0 bases, with 14 bases left between them. Per germline, CDR1 MNHNY and CDR2 SVGAGI (reference sequence). The CDR3 loop spans 15 amino acids. The CDR3 bases are TGTGCCAGCAGCAAAGGGACATACATGAACACTGAAGCTTTCTTT. Translation gives CASSKGTYMNTEAFF.

The J gene is TRBJ2-1, the V gene TRBV4-1, with a possible D match to TRBD1 (6 bases). From germline, CDR1 is MGHRA and CDR2 YSYEKL. V was cut by 0 bases and J by 0 bases, with 12 bases left in between. CDR3 size: 17 residues. The CDR3 sequence: CASSQDLTGRSYNEQFF. The CDR3 bases are TGCGCCAGCAGCCAAGATCTAACAGGGCGCTCCTACAATGAGCAGTTCTTC.

This clone has only a few counts. This chain connects TRBV19 to TRBJ2-7, with 7 bases aligning to TRBD2. V was pared by 6 bases and J by 3 bases, with 8 bases of the junction left unmatched. Germline V gene lookup returns CDR1 LNHDA and CDR2 SQIVND (reference sequence). The CDR3 length is 14 residues. The CDR3 DNA is TGTGCCAGTAGCCTAAACGGGGAGGGCTACGAGCAGTACTTC. Its protein is CASSLNGEGYEQYF. The full variable domain, rest sourced from reference TRBV19 and TRBJ2-7, is DGGITQSPKYLFRKEGQNVTLSCEQNLNHDAMYWYRQDPGQGLRLIYYSQIVNDFQKGDIAEGYSVSREKKESFPLTVTSAQKNPTAFYLCASSLNGEGYEQYFGPGTRLTVT.

This clone was observed a handful of times. DNA of the CDR3: TGTGCCAGCAGTTCCCCGGGACAGGGGTTCGACGAGCAGTACTTC. Its translation is CASSSPGQGFDEQYF. The chain employs TRBV27 and TRBJ2-7, with 10 bases identical to TRBD1. The germline CDR1 and CDR2 sequences are MNHEY and SMNVEV (reference sequence). The length of the CDR3 is 15 residues. Trimming at V came to 4 bases and at J to 5 bases, leaving 8 bases not matched to a gene.

The chain combines TRBV10-1 with TRBJ1-6; 8 bases are shared with TRBD1. V lost 7 bases to trimming and J lost 6 bases; unmatched junction nucleotides: 5. The germline V gene has CDR1 WNHNN and CDR2 SYGVQD (reference sequence). The CDR3 extends over 14 amino acids. The CDR3 spells CASKLDRGNSPLHF. The CDR3, as DNA: TGCGCCAGCAAGCTTGACAGGGGTAATTCACCCCTCCACTTT.

The J gene is TRBJ2-7, the V gene TRBV6-1, with 11 bases lining up with TRBD2. Germline V gene data show CDR1 as MNHNS and CDR2 as SASEGT. V trimming: 4 bases; J trimming: 5 bases; junction bases outside the gene matches: 4. This CDR3 region has 14 residues. Written as DNA, the CDR3 is TGTGCCAGCAGTGGACTAGCGGGGAAGAACGAGCAGTACTTC. It yields the protein CASSGLAGKNEQYF.

The genes are TRBV6-5 and TRBJ1-6; possible D gene TRBD1, 5 bases. From germline, CDR1 is MNHEY and CDR2 SVGAGI. The germline V and J ends were trimmed by 6 bases and 2 bases, with 11 bases remaining between them. This CDR3 contains 15 residues. This CDR3 reads CASSLDRTYNSPLHF. The CDR3 coding sequence is TGTGCCAGCAGCCTCGACAGAACCTATAATTCACCCCTCCACTTT.

DNA of the CDR3: TGTGCCAGCAGTGGACTCCCCTATAGCAATCAGCCCCAGCATTTT. As protein: CASSGLPYSNQPQHF. V usage is TRBV2 and J usage is TRBJ1-5; D is ambiguous. The CDR3 has 15 residues. Germline V CDR1 and CDR2: SNHLY, FYNNEI. Trimming left V 4 bases short and J 0 bases short, with 10 bases between.

The gene calls are TRBV15 and TRBJ2-2; 7 bases map to TRBD2. The CDR3 spans 14 residues. V gave up 0 bases and J gave up 6 bases; unmatched junction bases: 1. The germline V gene encodes CDR1 LNHNV and CDR2 YYDKDF (reference sequence). CDR3 in DNA: TGTGCCACCAGCAGAGATCGGGGGGCCGGGGAGCTGTTTTTT. It specifies CATSRDRGAGELFF.

V gene TRBV6-6 combines with J gene TRBJ1-2, with D possibly TRBD1 on 6 matching bases. Germline V gene lookup returns CDR1 MNHNY and CDR2 SVGAGI (reference sequence). Trimming shortened V by 6 bases and J by 0 bases, and 8 bases separated the two germline ends. The CDR3 runs 13 residues. Here the CDR3 DNA reads TGTGCCAGCAGACAGGGAGCTAACTATGGCTACACCTTC. The encoded protein is CASRQGANYGYTF.

V and J are TRBV5-6 and TRBJ2-7, with TRBD1 matching over 7 bases. J gave up 5 bases and V 0 bases, and 2 bases lay outside the gene matches. The CDR3 spans 13 residues. The germline V gene has CDR1 SGHDT and CDR2 YYEEEE. CDR3 protein: CASSLGQGNEQYF. Here the CDR3 DNA reads TGTGCCAGCAGCTTGGGACAGGGTAACGAGCAGTACTTC. The variable domain in full, with the rest retrieved from reference TRBV5-6 and TRBJ2-7, is DAGVTQSPTHLIKTRGQQVTLRCSPKSGHDTVSWYQQALGQGPQFIFQYYEEEERQRGNFPDRFSGHQFPNYSSELNVNALLLGDSALYLCASSLGQGNEQYFGPGTRLTVT.

The rearrangement uses TRBV28 and TRBJ2-1; D is undetermined. This CDR3 region has 11 residues. Germline V CDR1 and CDR2: MDHEN, SYDVKM. CDR3 nucleotide sequence: TGTCCGCGATACTCCTACAATGAGCAGTTCTTC. It codes for CPRYSYNEQFF.

This clone was detected a few times. The rearrangement links TRBV6-5 to TRBJ1-5; no reliable D call. V shed 5 bases and J shed 9 bases, with 14 bases lying between them. The germline V gene has CDR1 MNHEY and CDR2 SVGAGI. The CDR3 is 13 residues long. CDR3 region: CASSEATISPQHF. The DNA for the CDR3 is TGTGCCAGCAGTGAAGCGACGATTTCGCCCCAGCATTTT.

The V gene is TRBV5-5, the J gene TRBJ1-2, with D tentatively TRBD1 (6 bases). Per the germline V gene, CDR1 is SGHKS and CDR2 is YYEKEE (reference sequence). V lost 1 base and J 0 bases, leaving 13 bases between the germline ends. The CDR3 has 16 residues. CDR3 in DNA: TGTGCCAGCAGCTTGCGAGGGGGACTAGCTAACTATGGCTACACCTTC. Protein sequence: CASSLRGGLANYGYTF.

The chain couples TRBV6-5 to TRBJ1-1; the D gene is possibly TRBD1 (6 bases). The CDR3 is 15 amino acids. Trimming cost V 5 bases and J 5 bases, with 18 bases left between them. The germline gives CDR1 MNHEY, CDR2 SVGAGI. The CDR3 spells CASSGTGRGRTEAFF. CDR3 DNA: TGTGCCAGCAGTGGAACAGGGAGGGGGAGGACTGAAGCTTTCTTT.